This entry lists 15 T cell receptor beta chains sequenced from one sample in a study of cytomegalovirus exposure and HLA in healthy donors. With 60 Vbeta and 13 Jbeta primers, the PCR was carried out. The assay was immunoSEQ multiplex PCR, and TCRdb's table has in-frame clones only and misses some. The sample shows approximately 91,000 clones, 69% of them seen only once. The material sequenced was PBMCs. The receptors derive from a female donor in good health and CMV-seronegative.

The chain links TRBV28 to TRBJ1-5; tentatively, D is TRBD1 (5 bases). CDR1 is MDHEN and CDR2 is SYDVKM in the germline V gene. Between the trimmed V and J ends, which lost 2 bases and 6 bases, there was a span of 11 bases. CDR3 size: 14 residues. CDR3 region: CASSLTGEGQPQHF. The CDR3 DNA reads TGTGCCAGCAGTTTAACGGGGGAGGGTCAGCCCCAGCATTTT.

V gene TRBV27 combines with J gene TRBJ2-7; 7 nucleotides line up with TRBD1. The germline CDR1 and CDR2 sequences are MNHEY and SMNVEV (reference sequence). The CDR3 is made up of 14 amino acids. V gave up 4 bases and J gave up 2 bases; unmatched junction bases: 5. In DNA, the CDR3 is TGTGCCAGCAGTTCTGCCGGGACAGCCTACGAGCAGTACTTC. It is translated as CASSSAGTAYEQYF.

The chain joins TRBV27 to TRBJ1-5, with D uncertain. In germline, CDR1 is MNHEY, CDR2 SMNVEV (reference sequence). The CDR3 extends over 14 amino acids. With 5 bases removed from V and 2 bases from J, the gap between germline ends came to 10 bases. CDR3: CASSPGLGNQPQHF. CDR3 DNA: TGTGCCAGCAGTCCGGGGTTGGGCAATCAGCCCCAGCATTTT.

This CDR3 reads CASSMSLALYNEQFF. The CDR3 DNA reads TGTGCCAGTAGTATGTCGCTAGCGCTCTACAATGAGCAGTTCTTC. The rearrangement links TRBV19 to TRBJ2-1; TRBD2 is a possible D gene (6 bases). The germline V and J ends were trimmed by 3 bases and 3 bases, with 12 bases remaining between them. There are 15 residues in the CDR3. The germline CDR1 and CDR2 sequences are LNHDA and SQIVND (reference sequence).

The rearrangement joins TRBV6-5 to TRBJ2-1; 8 bases fit TRBD2. The V gene's germline CDR1 is MNHEY and CDR2 SVGAGI. This CDR3 contains 14 residues. Trimming cost V 8 bases and J 2 bases; bases outside gene matches: 5. CDR3: CASGAGATYNEQFF. The CDR3 DNA sequence: TGTGCCAGCGGAGCGGGGGCAACCTACAATGAGCAGTTCTTC.

The J gene is TRBJ1-1, the V gene TRBV6-5, with 7 bases aligning to TRBD1. The CDR3 length is 13 residues. In germline, CDR1 is MNHEY, CDR2 SVGAGI. Trimming took 6 bases from V and 5 from J; bases not matched to a gene: 6. CDR3: CASRRQGSTEAFF. DNA of the CDR3: TGTGCCAGCAGAAGACAGGGATCTACTGAAGCTTTCTTT.

The chain uses TRBV4-1 and TRBJ1-5; a weak D match, TRBD1 (5 bases). V lost 4 bases and J lost 7, with 17 bases in between. Germline CDR1 MGHRA, CDR2 YSYEKL. This CDR3 has 15 residues. In DNA form, the CDR3 reads TGCGCCAGCAGCCCCATTTGGGGCCCCAGGCAGCCCCAGCATTTT. Translation gives CASSPIWGPRQPQHF.

This clone was recorded a few times. This sequence joins TRBV6-5 and TRBJ2-2, with 7 bases lining up with TRBD1. The length of the CDR3 is 15 residues. Trimming removed 7 bases from V and 1 base from J; junction bases left unmatched: 6. From germline, CDR1 is MNHEY and CDR2 SVGAGI. CDR3 amino acids: CASTKNRGNTGELFF. The CDR3, as DNA: TGTGCCAGCACCAAAAACAGGGGGAACACCGGGGAGCTGTTTTTT.

This clone has more than one count but fewer than ten. The V call is TRBV2, the J call TRBJ1-3; TRBD1 is a possible D gene (6 bases). V lost 8 bases, J lost 6 bases, and 14 bases lay in between. The germline CDR1 and CDR2 sequences are SNHLY and FYNNEI. This CDR3 is 13 amino acids long. CDR3 DNA sequence: TGTGCCAGCCTACAGGGAGAGGAAAACACCATATATTTT. This gives the protein CASLQGEENTIYF.

The rearrangement uses TRBV30 and TRBJ1-4; TRBD1 matches 8 bases. CDR1 and CDR2 (germline): GTSNPN, SVGIG (reference sequence). The CDR3 loop spans 18 amino acids. V shed 0 bases, J shed 0 bases, and the junction held 9 bases outside the gene matches. The CDR3 coding sequence is TGTGCCTGGAGTGTACTTTGGGACAGGCTACCAACTAATGAAAAACTGTTTTTT. This translates into CAWSVLWDRLPTNEKLFF.

The chain has TRBV10-3 and TRBJ1-2; D is unresolved. The ends were cut back, 4 bases at V and 8 bases at J, with 11 bases in the middle. There are 12 residues in the CDR3. The germline CDR1 and CDR2 sequences are ENHRY and SYGVKD. CDR3 region: CAISAVSSGYTF. Written as DNA, the CDR3 is TGTGCCATCAGTGCTGTCAGTAGCGGCTACACCTTC.

The rearrangement joins TRBV6-6 to TRBJ1-1, with 10 bases lining up with TRBD1. This CDR3 is 14 amino acids long. The V and J ends lost 2 bases and 5 bases, in that order; junction bases with no gene match: 2. Germline assignment: CDR1 MNHNY and CDR2 SVGAGI (reference sequence). CDR3 protein: CASSYRGQGTEAFF. The CDR3, as DNA: TGTGCCAGCAGTTACCGGGGACAGGGGACTGAAGCTTTCTTT.

The J gene is TRBJ1-5, the V gene TRBV19, with D possibly TRBD1 on 5 matching bases. The CDR3 covers 15 residues. Germline CDR1 is LNHDA and CDR2 is SQIVND (reference sequence). V lost 11 bases to trimming and J lost 1 base, with 18 bases between them. CDR3 nucleotides: TGTGCCTGCAGGGCGCTGTTGGGGAGCAATCAGCCCCAGCATTTT. This translates into CACRALLGSNQPQHF.

This clone showed up just a few times. The chain carries TRBV25-1 and TRBJ2-3, with TRBD2 matching 9 bases. Unmatched junction bases numbered 6, after V lost 5 bases and J lost 0 bases. This CDR3 spans 16 amino acids. The germline V gene encodes CDR1 MGHDK and CDR2 SYGVNS. CDR3 in amino acids: CASSPRTSASTDTQYF. The DNA of the CDR3 is TGTGCCAGCAGTCCGAGGACTAGCGCTAGCACAGATACGCAGTATTTT.

V is TRBV30 and J is TRBJ1-2; maybe TRBD1 (5 bases). This CDR3 spans 13 amino acids. Germline V gene lookup returns CDR1 GTSNPN and CDR2 SVGIG (reference sequence). Trimming left V 4 bases short and J 0 bases short, with 9 bases between. The CDR3 DNA is TGTGCCTGGAACAGGCTGACTAACTATGGCTACACCTTC. This gives the protein CAWNRLTNYGYTF.